This TCR beta chain was obtained from a study of T-cell memory formation after mild COVID-19. The J segment lost 2 bases and the V segment lost 5 bases, leaving 32 bases of the junction unmatched. This CDR3 is 24 amino acids long. Per germline, CDR1 KGHDR and CDR2 SFDVKD. Judged by abundance, this clonotype is medium-sized (0.01 to 0.1%). TCRdb processed the 5' RACE reads anew with MiXCR; each CDR3 protein has one entry. Among fewer than 500,000 distinct CDR3 sequences listed, roughly 23% were seen once. The receptor was derived from an adult woman who had mild COVID-19 (a few samples of this study predate the infection). Cell type and time point are not known. Sequences were obtained from PBMCs or a T cell subset sorted from them (not recorded which). The rearrangement links TRBV24-1 to TRBJ2-3; 8 bases align to TRBD1. The CDR3 is CATSGHLSRNPGQARRTNTDTQYF. The CDR3 DNA is TGTGCCACCAGTGGTCACCTCTCACGGAACCCGGGACAGGCCCGGAGGACGAACACAGATACGCAGTATTTT.